This TCR beta chain emerged from a study of T cell responses to AZD1222 COVID-19 vaccine. Method: immunoSEQ multiplex PCR; TCRdb's copy keeps in-frame clones and lacks some. The sample holds 100,000 to 150,000 clones, 75% to 95% seen once. Trimming stripped 6 bases from V and 6 bases from J, with 12 bases between. This CDR3 has 12 residues. Per the germline V gene, CDR1 is SGDLS and CDR2 is YYNGEE. Combined were second doses at about 4 or about 12 weeks. Sequences were derived from peripheral blood, sampled 28 days after the second AZD1222 dose. The TCR comes from an adult who received the AZD1222 COVID-19 vaccine. The chain carries TRBV9 and TRBJ1-2; D not certain. In DNA, the CDR3 is TGTGCCAGCAATGGCCAAAAGGATGGCTACACCTTC. Its protein is CASNGQKDGYTF.